Listed below are T cell receptor beta chains from one sample, sequenced in a study of neurological immune-mediated disorders. TCRdb reanalysed the 5' RACE reads using MiXCR and keeps one entry per CDR3 protein. The data show 80,000 to 100,000 distinct CDR3 sequences, approximately 3.5% seen once. Sequencing used PBMCs. The receptor source for this set is a woman between 50 and 59 years old with multiple sclerosis. CDR3s include the opening cysteine and the closing phenylalanine or tryptophan. The D gene is left open where the match is weak. Size tells how often a clone was seen (once, few, many) or the class of an expanded clone, and some rows leave it out.

V: TRBV5-1
D: .
J: TRBJ1-1
size: many
DNA: TGCGCCAGCAGCTTGGGAGGTACTGACGGGAACACTGAAGCTTTCTTT
CDR3: CASSLGGTDGNTEAFF

V: TRBV7-6
D: .
J: TRBJ2-1
size: many
DNA: TGTGCCAGCAGCTTTTCCAGGGCCAAGGAGCAGTTCTTC
CDR3: CASSFSRAKEQFF

V: TRBV5-6
D: .
J: TRBJ1-1
size: many
DNA: TGTGCCAGCAGACCCCAAAGGCGGGCCACTGAAGCTTTCTTT
CDR3: CASRPQRRATEAFF

V: TRBV9
D: TRBD2
J: TRBJ2-4
size: many
DNA: TGTGCCAGCAGCGTAGACGGGGGGGGGCTGGGCAACATTCAGTACTTC
CDR3: CASSVDGGGLGNIQYF

V: TRBV6-5
D: .
J: TRBJ1-5
size: many
DNA: TGTGCCAGCAGCACCGGGGTGGAAATTGGTCAGCCCCAGCATTTT
CDR3: CASSTGVEIGQPQHF

V: TRBV12-3/TRBV12-4
D: TRBD1
J: TRBJ2-3
size: many
DNA: TGTGCCAGCAGTCATTACAGGGGAAGAACAGATACGCAGTATTTT
CDR3: CASSHYRGRTDTQYF

V: TRBV7-6
D: .
J: TRBJ1-6
size: many
DNA: TGTGCCAGCAGTCCCCGTGGGAATTCACCCCTCCACTTT
CDR3: CASSPRGNSPLHF

V: TRBV6-2/TRBV6-3
D: .
J: TRBJ2-2
size: few
DNA: TGTGCCAGCAGTTACTTCCCATTGAACACCGGGGAGCTGTTTTTT
CDR3: CASSYFPLNTGELFF

V: TRBV5-1
D: .
J: TRBJ2-5
size: many
DNA: TGCGCCAGCAGCTTTAGGGGTTTAGGGGCGGAGACCCAGTACTTC
CDR3: CASSFRGLGAETQYF

V: TRBV5-1
D: .
J: TRBJ1-2
size: many
DNA: TGCGCCAGCAGCTATCCGGGACGGATATATGGCTACACCTTC
CDR3: CASSYPGRIYGYTF

V: TRBV20-1
D: TRBD1
J: TRBJ2-3
size: .
DNA: TGCAGTGCTAGTGTGGGACAGGGAACAGATACGCAGTATTTT
CDR3: CSASVGQGTDTQYF

V: TRBV20-1
D: TRBD2
J: TRBJ2-3
size: many
DNA: TGCAGTGCTAGTGCGGGGGGGAGCACAGATACGCAGTATTTT
CDR3: CSASAGGSTDTQYF

V: TRBV21-1
D: .
J: TRBJ1-5
size: many
DNA: TGTGCCAGCCGTGACGGAAATCGCAATCAGCCCCAGCATTTT
CDR3: CASRDGNRNQPQHF

V: TRBV18
D: .
J: TRBJ2-7
size: many
DNA: TGTGCCAGCTCACCAACAGGGATTCAGCAGTACTTC
CDR3: CASSPTGIQQYF

V: TRBV5-1
D: .
J: TRBJ2-2
size: many
DNA: TGCGCCAGCAGCCGGGACCCAGATGCGCCAGTTAGCGGGGAGCTGTTTTTT
CDR3: CASSRDPDAPVSGELFF